Presented here are 19 T cell receptor beta chains from one specimen sequenced in a study of shared T cell receptors in the human thymus (dated by TCRdb to about 2021). The library was generated by the immunoSEQ multiplex PCR assay. TCRdb carries this immuneACCESS record with in-frame sequences only. Its versions omit some clonotypes, under half of them owing to an unresolved V gene in the studies checked, with the rest unexplained. In this sample the table shows roughly 710,000 clones, 70% to 90% of which occur a single time. The ten largest make up roughly 0.01% of the sample. The same specimen was also included in a second study, on human thymus T cells.

Material for sequencing was thymocytes. These receptors originate from a girl under three years old with a congenital heart defect. Donor details come from another sample of the same person, matched by shared clones.

This chain links TRBV7-2 with TRBJ2-4; D possibly corresponds to TRBD2 (6 bases). V lost 3 bases, J lost 5 bases, and 8 bases lay in between. Germline-derived CDR1 and CDR2 are SGHTA and FQGNSA. The CDR3 loop spans 13 amino acids. The CDR3, as DNA: TGTGCCAGCAGCTTCCGACTAGAAAACATTCAGTACTTC. Residues: CASSFRLENIQYF.

This clone was seen a few times. The chain links TRBV5-6 to TRBJ1-3; TRBD1 agrees at 7 bases. The CDR3 contains 15 residues. The V gene's germline CDR1 is SGHDT and CDR2 YYEEEE. J gave up 4 bases and V 3 bases, and 7 bases lay outside the gene matches. Here the CDR3 DNA reads TGTGCCAGCAGCTCGACCAGGGGGTTGGGAAACACCATATATTTT. Protein product: CASSSTRGLGNTIYF. The entire variable domain, with the rest obtained from reference TRBV5-6 and TRBJ1-3, is as follows: DAGVTQSPTHLIKTRGQQVTLRCSPKSGHDTVSWYQQALGQGPQFIFQYYEEEERQRGNFPDRFSGHQFPNYSSELNVNALLLGDSALYLCASSSTRGLGNTIYFGEGSWLTVV.

The V and J genes are TRBV15 and TRBJ1-1; D gene ambiguous. Trimming shortened V by 5 bases and J by 0 bases, and 19 bases separated the two germline ends. This CDR3 is 17 amino acids long. Germline CDR1 reads LNHNV; CDR2 reads YYDKDF (reference sequence). The CDR3 loop reads CATSRPSPPGMNTEAFF. CDR3 sequence (DNA): TGTGCCACCAGCCGTCCATCCCCGCCAGGAATGAACACTGAAGCTTTCTTT.

The V call is TRBV7-9, the J call TRBJ1-1; D ambiguous. Germline lookup yields CDR1 SEHNR and CDR2 FQNEAQ (reference sequence). Trimming removed 4 bases from V and 7 bases from J, with 13 bases in between. This CDR3 region has 13 residues. The CDR3 is CASSSRRGLEAFF. The CDR3 DNA reads as TGTGCCAGCAGCTCAAGAAGAGGTCTTGAAGCTTTCTTT. Filled out from reference TRBV7-9 and TRBJ1-1, the complete variable domain reads DTGVSQNPRHKITKRGQNVTFRCDPISEHNRLYWYRQTLGQGPEFLTYFQNEAQLEKSRLLSDRFSAERPKGSFSTLEIQRTEQGDSAMYLCASSSRRGLEAFFGQGTRLTVV.

This chain uses TRBV28 with TRBJ1-4; 9 bases are a match to TRBD1. After removal of 4 bases from V and 7 bases from J, the junction contained 4 bases not matched to a gene. The CDR3 loop spans 14 amino acids. The germline CDR1 and CDR2 sequences are MDHEN and SYDVKM. The CDR3 coding sequence is TGTGCCAGCAGTTACCGGACAGGGGTTGAAAAACTGTTTTTT. It yields the protein CASSYRTGVEKLFF.

The chain uses TRBV7-6 and TRBJ2-1, with TRBD1 as a possible D gene (5 bases). Between the trimmed V and J ends, which lost 5 bases and 3 bases, there was a span of 26 bases. This CDR3 comprises 19 residues. Germline loops: CDR1 SGHVS, CDR2 FNYEAQ. In DNA form, the CDR3 reads TGTGCCAGCAGCCACAAAAAACCCTGGACATCCCTTCTCTACAATGAGCAGTTCTTC. Translating gives CASSHKKPWTSLLYNEQFF.

The chain recombines TRBV28 with TRBJ2-5; 8 bases are shared with TRBD2. V was pared by 5 bases and J by 1 base, with 12 bases of the junction left unmatched. Germline-derived CDR1 and CDR2 are MDHEN and SYDVKM. This CDR3 is built from 17 residues. Here the CDR3 DNA reads TGTGCCAGCAGTGCGGAAACGGGGGGGACGTTCCAAGAGACCCAGTACTTC. Its protein is CASSAETGGTFQETQYF.

The chain joins TRBV7-8 to TRBJ2-7; D may be TRBD1 (5 bases). Deletions cut 5 bases from V and 0 bases from J, with 20 bases between. Germline-derived CDR1 and CDR2 are SGHVS and FQNEAQ. The length of the CDR3 is 17 residues. CDR3 nucleotides: TGTGCCAGCAGCCCCGACCTAACAGGTTACTCCTCCTACGAGCAGTACTTC. It specifies CASSPDLTGYSSYEQYF.

This chain joins TRBV12-5 and TRBJ1-3; D is perhaps TRBD1 (6 bases). Germline V CDR1 and CDR2: LGHNT, FRNRAP. This CDR3 has 17 residues. Trimming pared 0 bases from V and 2 bases from J, leaving 14 bases between. Here the CDR3 DNA reads TGTGCTAGTGGTTTGGTACGAGGGGGAAGCACTGGAAACACCATATATTTT. Translating it yields CASGLVRGGSTGNTIYF.

The chain is built from TRBV6-5 and TRBJ1-4, with 7 bases fitting TRBD1. Trimming removed 8 bases from V and 7 bases from J; junction bases left unmatched: 13. CDR1 is MNHEY, CDR2 SVGAGI, per germline. The CDR3 length is 15 residues. The chain's CDR3 is CASCPKGQICEKLFF. CDR3 in DNA: TGTGCCAGCTGCCCCAAGGGACAGATATGTGAAAAACTGTTTTTT.

The chain's CDR3 is CASSGDHTGAGGTQYF. As DNA, the CDR3 is TGTGCCAGCAGTGGGGACCACACAGGGGCCGGGGGGACCCAGTACTTC. The chain has TRBV2 and TRBJ2-5; possibly TRBD1 for D (7 bases). The germline V and J ends were trimmed by 4 bases and 7 bases, with 22 bases remaining between them. CDR1 and CDR2 from the germline V gene are SNHLY and FYNNEI. This CDR3 contains 16 residues.

The chain has TRBV27 and TRBJ2-1; 11 positions match TRBD1. The CDR3 totals 14 residues. CDR1 MNHEY and CDR2 SMNVEV come from the germline V gene (reference sequence). The ends lost 7 bases at V and 7 bases at J; junction bases unmatched: 6. The CDR3 region has the DNA TGTGCCAGCACCGCGGGACAGGGGGAGAATGAGCAGTTCTTC. Its translation is CASTAGQGENEQFF.

The chain recombines TRBV27 with TRBJ2-7; TRBD2 might be the D (5 bases). In germline, CDR1 is MNHEY, CDR2 SMNVEV (reference sequence). Trimming took off 6 bases at V and 1 base at J, with 13 bases between the two ends. The CDR3 runs to 14 residues. As DNA, the CDR3 is TGTGCCAGCAGCGTGTGTCCGGGATCCTACGAGCAGTACTTC. Protein product: CASSVCPGSYEQYF.

The chain has TRBV14 and TRBJ2-5, with 9 bases that match TRBD1. The J call is uncertain, as TRBJ2-7 better fits the DNA end. The CDR3 has 15 amino acids. Germline V gives CDR1 SGHDN, CDR2 FVKESK. The CDR3 spells CASSQGTGDSYEQYF. CDR3 bases: TGTGCCAGCAGCCAAGGGACAGGGGATTCCTACGAGCAGTACTTC.

The chain employs TRBV27 and TRBJ1-5, with 8 bases that match TRBD1. This CDR3 contains 19 residues. The V segment lost 3 bases and the J segment 8 bases; nucleotides outside the gene matches: 21. Germline CDR1 reads MNHEY; CDR2 reads SMNVEV (reference sequence). The CDR3 bases are TGTGCCAGCAGTTTTCGGCCACCTCTCGACAGGGGCAGACGGGAGCCCCAGCATTTT. This encodes CASSFRPPLDRGRREPQHF.

This chain uses TRBV12-5 with TRBJ1-5; perhaps TRBD1 as D (5 bases). The CDR3 contains 18 residues. Deletions cut 3 bases from V and 5 bases from J, with 23 bases between. CDR1 LGHNT and CDR2 FRNRAP come from the germline V gene. The CDR3 DNA follows: TGTGCTAGTGGTTTCTCCCCAAACCTCGACAGAAACCATCAGCCCCAGCATTTT. This codes for CASGFSPNLDRNHQPQHF. The whole variable domain, remainder taken from reference TRBV12-5 and TRBJ1-5, is DARVTQTPRHKVTEMGQEVTMRCQPILGHNTVFWYRQTMMQGLELLAYFRNRAPLDDSGMPKDRFSAEMPDATLATLKIQPSEPRDSAVYFCASGFSPNLDRNHQPQHFGDGTRLSIL.

CDR3 residues: CASSFRDRGDGYTF. The CDR3 DNA follows: TGTGCCAGCAGCTTCCGGGACAGGGGCGATGGCTACACCTTC. The V and J genes are TRBV7-3 and TRBJ1-2; 10 bases are shared with TRBD1. CDR1 is SGHTA, CDR2 FQGTGA, per germline. CDR3 size: 14 residues. After removal of 3 bases from V and 6 bases from J, the junction contained 4 bases not matched to a gene.

V gene TRBV4-1 combines with J gene TRBJ1-5, with 11 bases identical to TRBD1. This CDR3 has 18 residues. With V trimmed by 0 bases and J by 6 bases, 10 bases remained unmatched. CDR1 MGHRA and CDR2 YSYEKL come from the germline V gene. The CDR3 sequence: CASSQDRWGQGVCQPQHF. The CDR3 region has the DNA TGCGCCAGCAGCCAAGATCGGTGGGGACAGGGGGTTTGTCAGCCCCAGCATTTT.

J is TRBJ1-6 and V is TRBV7-8; 7 bases match TRBD1. The V gene's germline CDR1 is SGHVS and CDR2 FQNEAQ. The length of the CDR3 is 19 residues. V shed 7 bases, J shed 4 bases, and the junction held 19 bases outside the gene matches. The CDR3 is CASTFYAPRGSKYNSPLHF. The CDR3 region has the DNA TGTGCCAGCACCTTTTATGCGCCCAGGGGGAGCAAGTATAATTCACCCCTCCACTTT. Based on the CDR3 plus reference TRBV7-8 and TRBJ1-6, the full variable domain is GAGVSQSPRYKVAKRGQDVALRCDPISGHVSLFWYQQALGQGPEFLTYFQNEAQLDKSGLPSDRFFAERPEGSVSTLKIQRTQQEDSAVYLCASTFYAPRGSKYNSPLHFGNGTRLTVT.